This is a list of T cell receptor beta chains from one sample in a study of blood T cell repertoires in COVID-19. Some clones are missing from TCRdb's copy, which holds only in-frame ones; the method was immunoSEQ multiplex PCR. The table includes 300,000 to 400,000 clones, approximately 90% detected once. The material sequenced was PBMCs or T cells enriched from blood (not recorded which). The origin of the receptors is a woman aged 30 to 39 who had been exposed to COVID-19. The CDR3 runs from the conserved cysteine through the conserved F or W. A D gene is named only where the DNA matches it firmly. A row's size may be missing; if present it is once, few, many or a size class.

j_call: TRBJ2-5
v_call: TRBV3-1/TRBV3-2
d_call: TRBD2
clone_size: .
cdr3_nt: TGTGCCAGCAGCCAGGGGGGGAGGCAAGAGACCCAGTACTTC
cdr3_aa: CASSQGGRQETQYF

j_call: TRBJ1-2
v_call: TRBV9
d_call: TRBD1
clone_size: .
cdr3_nt: TGTGCCAGCAGCGTAGCGCAGGGGGTGTACTATGGCTACACCTTC
cdr3_aa: CASSVAQGVYYGYTF

j_call: TRBJ1-2
v_call: TRBV3-1/TRBV3-2
d_call: .
clone_size: .
cdr3_nt: TGTGCCAGCAGTCCACTTACCTCACAGACCAACTATGGCTACACCTTC
cdr3_aa: CASSPLTSQTNYGYTF

j_call: TRBJ1-1
v_call: TRBV3-1/TRBV3-2
d_call: TRBD1
clone_size: .
cdr3_nt: TGTGCCAGCAGCCGGGGACAGGGGCACACTGAAGCTTTCTTT
cdr3_aa: CASSRGQGHTEAFF

j_call: TRBJ1-2
v_call: TRBV6-5
d_call: .
clone_size: .
cdr3_nt: TGTGCCAGCAGGCCCGGGACACCTTCCTATGGCTACACCTTC
cdr3_aa: CASRPGTPSYGYTF

j_call: TRBJ1-1
v_call: TRBV6-1
d_call: .
clone_size: once
cdr3_nt: TGTGCCAGCAGTGAAGCGTGGACAGAAGCTTTCTTT
cdr3_aa: CASSEAWTEAFF

j_call: TRBJ2-3
v_call: TRBV9
d_call: TRBD1
clone_size: .
cdr3_nt: TGTGCCAGCAGGAGGGACAGGGGGGCTAGCACAGATACGCAGTATTTT
cdr3_aa: CASRRDRGASTDTQYF

j_call: TRBJ1-5
v_call: TRBV19
d_call: .
clone_size: .
cdr3_nt: TGTGCCAGTAGTATGGGGGGGATCGATCAGCCCCAGCATTTT
cdr3_aa: CASSMGGIDQPQHF

j_call: TRBJ2-7
v_call: TRBV6-1
d_call: TRBD1
clone_size: .
cdr3_nt: TGTGCCAGCAGTGAATGGGACAGGGGGCTTTCCTACGAGCAGTACTTC
cdr3_aa: CASSEWDRGLSYEQYF

j_call: TRBJ1-1
v_call: TRBV24-1
d_call: TRBD1
clone_size: .
cdr3_nt: TGTGCCACCAGTGGTGGCAGGGGGAAAGCTTTCTTT
cdr3_aa: CATSGGRGKAFF

j_call: TRBJ2-1
v_call: TRBV10-3
d_call: .
clone_size: .
cdr3_nt: TGTGCCATCAGTGAACTGGGGGGTGCCTACAATGAGCAGTTCTTC
cdr3_aa: CAISELGGAYNEQFF

j_call: TRBJ1-2
v_call: TRBV6-5
d_call: .
clone_size: .
cdr3_nt: TGTGCCAGCAGTTACTACCAGGGTCGTAACTATGGCTACACCTTC
cdr3_aa: CASSYYQGRNYGYTF

j_call: TRBJ2-7
v_call: TRBV2
d_call: TRBD2
clone_size: .
cdr3_nt: TGTGCCAGTGCCCCTGAGCGGGGGAGGGTCGGGTACTTC
cdr3_aa: CASAPERGRVGYF

j_call: TRBJ1-3
v_call: TRBV9
d_call: .
clone_size: .
cdr3_nt: TGTGCCAGCAGCTATGACGGGTTAGCTGGAAACACCATATATTTT
cdr3_aa: CASSYDGLAGNTIYF

j_call: TRBJ2-7
v_call: TRBV29-1
d_call: .
clone_size: .
cdr3_nt: TGCAGCGTTGAAGCAGGGGGGAGCGAGCAGTACTTC
cdr3_aa: CSVEAGGSEQYF

j_call: TRBJ1-1
v_call: TRBV10-3
d_call: .
clone_size: .
cdr3_nt: TGTGCCCGAATGGGTGGGGGAGGAGACACTGAAGCTTTCTTT
cdr3_aa: CARMGGGGDTEAFF

j_call: TRBJ2-3
v_call: TRBV7-2
d_call: .
clone_size: .
cdr3_nt: TGTGCCAGCAGCTCCTGGCGGGGCGGGGGCACAGATACGCAGTATTTT
cdr3_aa: CASSSWRGGGTDTQYF

j_call: TRBJ2-3
v_call: TRBV10-3
d_call: .
clone_size: .
cdr3_nt: TGTGCCATCAGTGAGTCTCAGGACATTCCAGATACGCAGTATTTT
cdr3_aa: CAISESQDIPDTQYF

j_call: TRBJ2-7
v_call: TRBV24-1
d_call: .
clone_size: .
cdr3_nt: TGTGCCACCAGTGATTCGGGGGCCTACGAGCAGTACTTC
cdr3_aa: CATSDSGAYEQYF

j_call: TRBJ1-2
v_call: TRBV5-1
d_call: TRBD1
clone_size: .
cdr3_nt: TGCGCCAGCAGCCCCCCGGGATGGACAGGGGTGTCTGGCTACACCTTC
cdr3_aa: CASSPPGWTGVSGYTF

j_call: TRBJ2-5
v_call: TRBV5-1
d_call: TRBD2
clone_size: .
cdr3_nt: TGCGCCAGCAGCGGGGTAGCGGGGGGGCAAGAGACCCAGTACTTC
cdr3_aa: CASSGVAGGQETQYF

j_call: TRBJ2-3
v_call: TRBV19
d_call: .
clone_size: .
cdr3_nt: TGTGCCAGTAGTATTGGTCCTAGCCCAGATACGCAGTATTTT
cdr3_aa: CASSIGPSPDTQYF

j_call: TRBJ1-6
v_call: TRBV2
d_call: TRBD1
clone_size: .
cdr3_nt: TGTGCCAGCAGTGTCCACTCCAGACAGGGGAGCTCACCCCTCCACTTT
cdr3_aa: CASSVHSRQGSSPLHF

j_call: TRBJ2-3
v_call: TRBV27
d_call: TRBD2
clone_size: .
cdr3_nt: TGTGCCAGCAGTTTATTCCCTCTCGACGGGTTGCGGGGGGGCCGGGCAGATACGCAGTATTTT
cdr3_aa: CASSLFPLDGLRGGRADTQYF

j_call: TRBJ2-5
v_call: TRBV2
d_call: TRBD1
clone_size: few
cdr3_nt: TGTGCCAGGCGACAGGGTTTGGGAGAGACCCAGTACTTC
cdr3_aa: CARRQGLGETQYF

j_call: TRBJ1-1
v_call: TRBV5-1
d_call: TRBD1
clone_size: .
cdr3_nt: TGCGCCAGCAGCTTGGTTGTCGGACAGGGTCTAGCTTTCTTT
cdr3_aa: CASSLVVGQGLAFF

j_call: TRBJ1-5
v_call: TRBV4-1
d_call: .
clone_size: .
cdr3_nt: TGCGCCAGCAGCCAACTTTTAAACTATCAGCCCCAGCATTTT
cdr3_aa: CASSQLLNYQPQHF

j_call: TRBJ2-3
v_call: TRBV5-1
d_call: TRBD2
clone_size: .
cdr3_nt: TGCGCCAGCGCCCGGGGACTAGCGGTCGGGGTCCCAGATACGCAGTATTTT
cdr3_aa: CASARGLAVGVPDTQYF

j_call: TRBJ1-5
v_call: TRBV5-1
d_call: TRBD1
clone_size: .
cdr3_nt: TGCGCCAGCAGCCCGGGACAGGGGACGAGTCAGCCCCAGCATTTT
cdr3_aa: CASSPGQGTSQPQHF

j_call: TRBJ1-5
v_call: TRBV19
d_call: .
clone_size: .
cdr3_nt: TGTGCCAGTAGTATTTCGGTTGGGCCCCAGCATTTT
cdr3_aa: CASSISVGPQHF

j_call: TRBJ1-5
v_call: TRBV5-1
d_call: .
clone_size: .
cdr3_nt: TGCGCCAGCAGCTTGGGGGCAGCTAATCAGCCCCAGCATTTT
cdr3_aa: CASSLGAANQPQHF

j_call: TRBJ1-4
v_call: TRBV7-9
d_call: .
clone_size: .
cdr3_nt: TGTGCCAGCAGCCCGACGGAGGCTAATGAAAAACTGTTTTTT
cdr3_aa: CASSPTEANEKLFF

j_call: TRBJ1-4
v_call: TRBV9
d_call: .
clone_size: once
cdr3_nt: TGTGCCAGCAGTGGACACTTGATAGCTGAAAAACTGTTTTTT
cdr3_aa: CASSGHLIAEKLFF

j_call: TRBJ2-7
v_call: TRBV5-8
d_call: .
clone_size: .
cdr3_nt: TGTGCCAGCAGCTTGCGAAATCGTGAGGACTTC
cdr3_aa: CASSLRNREDF

j_call: TRBJ2-4
v_call: TRBV7-9
d_call: TRBD1
clone_size: .
cdr3_nt: TGTGCCAGCAGCGCACGACAGGGGGCGGGAAACATTCAGTACTTC
cdr3_aa: CASSARQGAGNIQYF

j_call: TRBJ2-5
v_call: TRBV19
d_call: .
clone_size: .
cdr3_nt: TGTGCCAGTAGTATGCGGCAGGGCGGCGAGACCCAGTACTTC
cdr3_aa: CASSMRQGGETQYF